This T cell receptor (beta chain) was obtained from a study of identical twins. General study findings and limits: Whereas memory repertoires showed no such difference, abundant cord blood beta clonotypes carried fewer insertions.

The CDR3 has 11 amino acids. Losses at the gene ends were 5 bases for V and 8 bases for J; bases not matched to a gene: 0. This clonotype was counted many times. Its target is unknown. TCRdb used MiXCR to reprocess the 5' RACE reads, holding one entry per CDR3 protein. This table has 450,000 or so distinct CDR3 sequences, about 24% appearing once. These data also formed part of another study, on T cells expressing NK-cell markers. That paper adds: One of the eight sequenced donors was seronegative, whereas the other seven were HCMV-seropositive.

The origin of this receptor is a woman between 18 and 29 years old in good health. The sequenced sample was CD4+ T cells sorted from blood. This sequence joins TRBV12-3 or TRBV12-4 and TRBJ2-3; 8 nucleotides match TRBD1. The DNA for the CDR3 is TGTGCCAGCAGTGACAGGGGTACGCAGTATTTT. Residues: CASSDRGTQYF.